The entry below gives a single T cell receptor (beta chain) sequence along with its context. Its antigen remains unidentified. Base qualities were left out, and no much larger clone turns up one base away. This sample was taken from a study of T cell repertoires in cytomegalovirus infection (dated by TCRdb to the late 2010s). Describing the broader study: Because public TCR beta signatures pointed to carriage of CMV infection together with the matching HLA type, the HLA type of each donor mattered for the analysis. The full study reports these points: The ex vivo response was dominated by HLA-C-restricted CMV-specific TCR beta clonotypes, which also provided the single most frequent clonotype in two of eight donors. In both this cohort and an independent cohort of several hundred donors, the cumulative frequency of public TCR beta family members distinguished carriers of CMV infection plus the relevant HLA type.

V trim: 6 bases; J trim: 7 bases; unmatched bases: 10. CDR1 is given as MDHEN and CDR2 as SYDVKM, both from the germline V gene. The CDR3 measures 14 amino acids from cysteine to phenylalanine. Just CDR3 DNA is preserved here, 42 bases in frame from base 1. The sequencer listed for this sample is Illumina HiSeq 1500. TCRdb handled the public reads itself, with Q25 trimming in fastp and clone calling in MiXCR, and kept productive beta chains. A single entry per CDR3 protein holds the most common genes and DNA from its merged rows. The sample includes a few hundred thousand distinct CDR3 sequences, with about 30% observed a single time. Approximately 13% of the sample lies in the top ten.

The sequence came from a human donor in good health (CMV status not recorded). Some clones in this sample may be carry-over from other donors' samples. Recombination joined TRBV28 with TRBJ2-3, with 7 bases aligning to TRBD1. What was sequenced was PBMCs. The DNA sequence is TGTGCCAGCAGCCCAGGGGGAAGTACCTATACGCAGTATTTT. This is translated as CASSPGGSTYTQYF. Joined to the reference TRBV28 and TRBJ2-3 proteins, this CDR3 gives the full variable domain: DVKVTQSSRYLVKRTGEKVFLECVQDMDHENMFWYRQDPGLGLRLIYFSYDVKMKEKGDIPEGYSVSREKKERFSLILESASTNQTSMYLCASSPGGSTYTQYFGPGTRLTVL.